Sequencing of this T cell receptor (beta chain) was carried out in a study of blood T cell repertoires in COVID-19. Study at large: Acute and convalescent COVID-19 specimens originated in the United States, Italy and Spain. From T cells, B-cell-depleted T cells, or PBMCs came the material, which was cDNA or gDNA.

The CDR3 totals 14 residues. The germline gives CDR1 SGHRS, CDR2 YFSETQ. Trimming removed 0 bases at V and 1 base at J, with 5 bases between. Under the authors' procedure: Reference gene primer amplification yielded estimated nucleated cell counts. Sequencing used immunoSEQ multiplex PCR; TCRdb keeps in-frame clones, though not all of them. The D gene and trimming were derived from the DNA, and the V and J assignments and clone size from that table. The sample shows almost 250,000 clones, about 82% of them seen only once. Enrolment of Seattle patients took place during active infection, and they were followed longitudinally.

The clonotype originates from a woman aged 80 or older with COVID-19, enrolled during active disease. The sequenced sample was peripheral blood. This chain uses TRBV5-1 with TRBJ1-5; no clear D. The CDR3 DNA follows: TGCGCCAGCAGCTTGGGGGCCAGCAATCAGCCCCAGCATTTT. It translates to CASSLGASNQPQHF.